This TCR beta chain was identified in a study of blood T cell repertoires in COVID-19. Study overall: T cells, B-cell-depleted T cells, or PBMCs supplied cDNA or gDNA.

Clinical history as reported by participants underpinned cohort assignment. This CDR3 contains 13 residues. CDR1 is LGHDT, CDR2 YNNKEL, per germline (reference sequence). Between the trimmed V and J ends, which lost 5 bases and 7 bases, there was a span of 12 bases. Only in-frame clones appear in the TCRdb table, and some are missing; sequencing was by immunoSEQ multiplex PCR. The sample has about 190,000 clones, around 84% seen once. The source of this sequence is a woman aged 25 to 39 who had recovered from COVID-19. Sequenced sample: PBMCs or T cells enriched from blood (not recorded which). V gene TRBV3-1 (or the pseudogene TRBV3-2) combines with J gene TRBJ1-5; D perhaps matches TRBD1 (6 bases). CDR3 DNA: TGTGCCAGCAGCGCAGGGGTGGGACAGCCCCAGCATTTT. Translation: CASSAGVGQPQHF.